This T cell receptor (beta chain) emerged from a study of T cells expressing NK-cell markers. As concerns this clonotype: Its antigen is unidentified.

With the 5' RACE reads reprocessed, TCRdb shows one record per CDR3 protein and no DNA. The listing contains over 200,000 distinct CDR3 sequences. General study points: In a handful of donors, these clonotypes also led the CD3+CD56-NKG2C+ fraction.

The sequenced material came from blood T cells: a sorted CD56 or NKG2C T cell subset, CD4+ or CD8+ T cells, or bulk PBMC T cells (not recorded which). The sequence was collected from a man younger than 35 in good health.

The CDR3 sequence is CSARKVRGTDTQYF. V usage is TRBV20-1 and J usage is TRBJ2-3; no DNA is available, so the TRBD1 call from TCRdb remains unchecked. CDR3 length: 14 amino acids. Germline CDR1 reads DFQATT; CDR2 reads SNEGSKA (reference sequence).